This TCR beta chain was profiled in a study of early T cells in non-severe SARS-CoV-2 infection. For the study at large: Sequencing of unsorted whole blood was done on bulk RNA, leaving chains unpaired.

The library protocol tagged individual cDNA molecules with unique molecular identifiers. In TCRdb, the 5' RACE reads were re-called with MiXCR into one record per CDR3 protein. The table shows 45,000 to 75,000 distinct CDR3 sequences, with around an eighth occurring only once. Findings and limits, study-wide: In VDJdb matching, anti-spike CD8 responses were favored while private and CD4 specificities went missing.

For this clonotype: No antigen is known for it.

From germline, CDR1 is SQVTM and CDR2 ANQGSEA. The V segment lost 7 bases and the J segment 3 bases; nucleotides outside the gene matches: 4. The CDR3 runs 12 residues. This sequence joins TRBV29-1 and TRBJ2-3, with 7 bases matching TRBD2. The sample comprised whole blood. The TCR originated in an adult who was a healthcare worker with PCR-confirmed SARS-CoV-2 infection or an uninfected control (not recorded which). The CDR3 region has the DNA TGCAGCGCCGGACTAGTTACAGATACGCAGTATTTT. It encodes CSAGLVTDTQYF.